Below are 30 T cell receptor beta chains sequenced from a single sample in a study of T cell responses to AZD1222 COVID-19 vaccine. Data came from immunoSEQ multiplex PCR; TCRdb stores just in-frame clones and leaves some out. Among 150,000 to 200,000 clones listed, about 91% were seen once. Here the sequenced sample was peripheral blood, taken on day 0 of AZD1222 vaccination. The source is an adult in good health.

The chain uses TRBV5-8 and TRBJ2-7, with D maybe TRBD1 (6 bases). Germline V gene data show CDR1 as SGHTS and CDR2 as YDEGEE. The CDR3 has 15 residues. The V gene lost 0 bases and the J gene lost 4 bases, with 14 bases spanning the gap. CDR3 DNA: TGTGCCAGCAGCTTGGCCGTGGGCAGGGGTTACGAGCAGTACTTC. Its protein is CASSLAVGRGYEQYF.

The genes are TRBV28 and TRBJ2-5; possibly TRBD1 for D (6 bases). Germline CDR1 and CDR2: MDHEN and SYDVKM. The CDR3 covers 12 residues. The V and J ends lost 6 bases and 4 bases respectively, with 9 bases between them. CDR3 nucleotides: TGTGCCAGCAGCCTCAGGGGAGAGACCCAGTACTTC. Encoded protein: CASSLRGETQYF.

This sequence joins TRBV30 and TRBJ1-1; D may be TRBD1 (6 bases). Trimming shortened V by 4 bases and J by 4 bases, and 13 bases separated the two germline ends. Germline values: CDR1 GTSNPN, CDR2 SVGIG (reference sequence). The CDR3 spans 13 residues. CDR3: CAWTWGLGTEAFF. The CDR3 coding sequence is TGTGCCTGGACGTGGGGGCTTGGCACTGAAGCTTTCTTT.

The chain combines TRBV5-1 with TRBJ2-7, with D perhaps TRBD2 (5 bases). Deletions cut 4 bases from V and 3 bases from J, with 20 bases between. Germline assignment: CDR1 SGHRS and CDR2 YFSETQ. The CDR3 has 16 amino acids. CDR3 residues: CASSPSNPGLGYEQYF. In DNA form, the CDR3 reads TGCGCCAGCAGCCCTTCAAACCCGGGATTGGGCTACGAGCAGTACTTC.

This sequence joins TRBV7-2 and TRBJ2-5; no definite D call. This CDR3 is 15 amino acids long. V gave up 0 bases and J gave up 3 bases, with 11 bases separating them. The germline gives CDR1 SGHTA, CDR2 FQGNSA. The CDR3 reads CASSLARTGKETQYF. CDR3 sequence (DNA): TGTGCCAGCAGCTTAGCTCGGACGGGTAAAGAGACCCAGTACTTC. Drawing the rest from reference TRBV7-2 and TRBJ2-5, the complete variable domain is GAGVSQSPSNKVTEKGKDVELRCDPISGHTALYWYRQSLGQGLEFLIYFQGNSAPDKSGLPSDRFSAERTGGSVSTLTIQRTQQEDSAVYLCASSLARTGKETQYFGPGTRLLVL.

V is TRBV5-1 and J is TRBJ1-1; D gene ambiguous. Germline V gene data show CDR1 as SGHRS and CDR2 as YFSETQ. Trimming took off 1 base at V and 0 bases at J, with 7 bases between the two ends. This CDR3 has 14 amino acids. CDR3 DNA sequence: TGCGCCAGCAGCTTGACAGTCATGAACACTGAAGCTTTCTTT. This gives the protein CASSLTVMNTEAFF.

The chain uses TRBV9 and TRBJ1-1; the match to TRBD1 covers 8 bases. The germline V gene encodes CDR1 SGDLS and CDR2 YYNGEE. The CDR3 extends over 14 amino acids. The V gene end was trimmed by 3 bases and the J gene end by 4 bases; junction bases not matched to a gene: 5. CDR3 sequence reads: CASSALTGGTEAFF. For the CDR3, the DNA is TGTGCCAGCAGCGCCCTCACAGGGGGCACTGAAGCTTTCTTT.

The genes are TRBV7-2 and TRBJ1-3; D gene ambiguous. The CDR3 runs to 16 residues. Per the germline V gene, CDR1 is SGHTA and CDR2 is FQGNSA. Trimming took off 8 bases at V and 4 bases at J, with 21 bases between the two ends. DNA for the CDR3: TGTGCCAGCCGAGGCTTACGGGGAGCCGCCGGAAACACCATATATTTT. It specifies CASRGLRGAAGNTIYF.

The chain is built from TRBV2 and TRBJ2-7; 10 bases are a match to TRBD1. Per the germline V gene, CDR1 is SNHLY and CDR2 is FYNNEI. The V segment lost 8 bases and the J segment 1 base; nucleotides outside the gene matches: 5. The CDR3 has 14 amino acids. CDR3 amino acids: CASYRDRGSYEQYF. As DNA, the CDR3 is TGTGCCAGCTACCGGGACAGGGGTTCCTACGAGCAGTACTTC.

The chain combines TRBV7-2 with TRBJ1-2; perhaps TRBD1 as D (5 bases). The germline V and J ends were trimmed by 5 bases and 4 bases, with 20 bases remaining between them. Germline CDR1 SGHTA, CDR2 FQGNSA. The CDR3 runs to 16 residues. The CDR3 protein is CASSLDSARRFYGYTF. The CDR3 nucleotides are TGTGCCAGCAGCCTAGACAGTGCCCGGCGTTTCTATGGCTACACCTTC.

This chain uses TRBV6-2 or TRBV6-3 with TRBJ2-7; 11 nucleotides align to TRBD1. V lost 5 bases and J lost 5; bases outside the gene matches: 8. Per germline, CDR1 MNHEY and CDR2 SVGEGT. The CDR3 has 15 residues. This chain's CDR3 is CASSTTGTGGNEQYF. CDR3 in DNA: TGTGCCAGCAGTACCACCGGGACAGGGGGGAACGAGCAGTACTTC.

Only a few counts were recorded for this clone. The chain combines TRBV7-9 with TRBJ1-1, with D uncertain. Trimming took off 4 bases at V and 4 bases at J, with 19 bases between the two ends. This CDR3 has 16 amino acids. CDR1 SEHNR and CDR2 FQNEAQ come from the germline V gene (reference sequence). The DNA of the CDR3 is TGTGCCAGCAGCTCCCCTCCAGATACGAGACGCACTGAAGCTTTCTTT. This encodes CASSSPPDTRRTEAFF.

In its sample, this clone was seen a few times. The V call is TRBV5-3, the J call TRBJ1-6; D unclear. TRBV5-3 is treated as an ORF (open reading frame) with a function not yet certain. Trimming cost V 8 bases and J 2 bases, with 14 bases left between them. The CDR3 has 15 residues. Here the CDR3 reads CASALQATYNSPLHF. In DNA, the CDR3 is TGTGCCAGCGCCCTTCAAGCGACCTATAATTCACCCCTCCACTTT.

Comment on this clone: Other DNA sequences from this sample encode an identical CDR3 as well. This chain joins TRBV6-5 and TRBJ2-5; D uncertain. Germline V gene sequence: CDR1 MNHEY, CDR2 SVGAGI. This CDR3 comprises 14 residues. V was cut by 2 bases and J by 3 bases, with 10 bases left in between. The CDR3 sequence is CASSYGAGEETQYF. CDR3 in DNA: TGTGCCAGCAGTTACGGCGCAGGAGAAGAGACCCAGTACTTC.

The CDR3 protein is CASSAPVGQGNGYTF. CDR3 DNA: TGTGCCAGCAGCGCGCCAGTAGGTCAGGGCAATGGCTACACCTTC. V gene TRBV6-6 combines with J gene TRBJ1-2, with a possible D match to TRBD1 (5 bases). The CDR3 contains 15 residues. Germline loops: CDR1 MNHNY, CDR2 SVGAGI (reference sequence). V was cut by 6 bases and J by 6 bases, with 20 bases left in between.

The V gene is TRBV21-1, the J gene TRBJ1-1. TRBV21-1 is flagged as a pseudogene. This CDR3 is built from 16 residues. The CDR3 spells CASSNFSSLENTEAFF. The CDR3 nucleotides are TGTGCCAGCAGCAATTTTAGTTCGTTGGAGAACACTGAAGCTTTCTTT.

J is TRBJ2-1 and V is TRBV2, with D possibly being TRBD1 (6 bases). The V end lost 6 bases, the J end lost 2 bases, and 14 bases lay between the germline ends. The CDR3 runs 15 residues. Germline assignment: CDR1 SNHLY and CDR2 FYNNEI. The CDR3, as DNA: TGTGCCAGCAGAGCGACAGGAACCACCTACAATGAGCAGTTCTTC. Protein: CASRATGTTYNEQFF.

The chain employs TRBV27 and TRBJ2-1; tentatively, D is TRBD1 (6 bases). V was pared by 3 bases and J by 3 bases, with 9 bases between. Germline CDR1 is MNHEY and CDR2 is SMNVEV (reference sequence). The CDR3 is made up of 14 amino acids. The CDR3 reads CASSFRGNYNEQFF. The CDR3 DNA reads TGTGCCAGCAGTTTCAGGGGAAACTACAATGAGCAGTTCTTC.

The chain joins TRBV7-3 to TRBJ2-3; TRBD2 matches at 10 bases. Germline assignment: CDR1 SGHTA and CDR2 FQGTGA. The CDR3 contains 16 residues. V shed 5 bases and J 3 bases; nucleotides not matched to a gene: 8. CDR3 DNA sequence: TGTGCCAGCAGCCAGTCGCCTAGCGGGGGAACAGATACGCAGTATTTT. Translation gives CASSQSPSGGTDTQYF.

This chain links TRBV19 with TRBJ2-7; possibly TRBD2 for D (7 bases). The CDR3 runs to 15 residues. Trimming took 5 bases from V and 2 from J, leaving 16 bases between them. Germline CDR1 LNHDA, CDR2 SQIVND (reference sequence). The CDR3 region has the DNA TGTGCCAGTAGTGCGTCGGGGGGCTTTGCCTACGAGCAGTACTTC. Protein: CASSASGGFAYEQYF.

The J gene is TRBJ2-2, the V gene TRBV15; D possibly matches TRBD1 or TRBD2 (6 bases each). CDR3 size: 15 residues. V lost 0 bases and J lost 4, with 9 bases in between. Germline V gene data show CDR1 as LNHNV and CDR2 as YYDKDF (reference sequence). The CDR3: CATSRDRGATGELFF. The CDR3 DNA reads TGTGCCACCAGCAGAGATAGGGGGGCCACCGGGGAGCTGTTTTTT.

The chain uses TRBV6-5 and TRBJ2-1; 7 bases match TRBD2. The germline V gene has CDR1 MNHEY and CDR2 SVGAGI. V lost 4 bases and J lost 5; bases outside the gene matches: 11. CDR3 size: 16 residues. CDR3: CASSSEGAGRDNEQFF. The CDR3 bases are TGTGCCAGCAGTTCCGAAGGAGCGGGGAGGGACAATGAGCAGTTCTTC.

This clone was seen once. The chain uses TRBV18 and TRBJ2-2; no firm D call. There are 13 residues in the CDR3. Trimming cost V 7 bases and J 2 bases, with 8 bases left between them. The germline V gene encodes CDR1 KGHSH and CDR2 LQKENI. CDR3 protein: CASFWGNTGELFF. The CDR3 nucleotides read TGTGCCAGCTTTTGGGGAAACACCGGGGAGCTGTTTTTT.

This chain links TRBV27 with TRBJ1-1; D is perhaps TRBD1 (5 bases). V lost 6 bases, J lost 1 base, and 12 bases lay in between. CDR1 is MNHEY and CDR2 is SMNVEV in the germline V gene (reference sequence). CDR3 length equals 14 residues. The CDR3, as DNA: TGTGCCAGCAGCCTCGGGGGTTGGAACACTGAAGCTTTCTTT. It is translated as CASSLGGWNTEAFF.

V and J are TRBV27 and TRBJ2-7, with 8 bases identical to TRBD1. V lost 5 bases, J lost 2 bases, and 5 bases stayed unmatched. CDR1 is MNHEY and CDR2 is SMNVEV in the germline V gene (reference sequence). The CDR3 has 14 amino acids. The CDR3: CASSPHRGAYEQYF. CDR3 DNA: TGTGCCAGCAGTCCTCACAGGGGGGCCTACGAGCAGTACTTC.

The rearrangement links TRBV27 to TRBJ2-7, with D possibly being TRBD1 (5 bases). V lost 3 bases and J lost 1, with 16 bases in between. CDR1 is MNHEY, CDR2 SMNVEV, per germline (reference sequence). The CDR3 consists of 16 residues. The CDR3 here is CASSLSVETVSYEQYF. The DNA for the CDR3 is TGTGCCAGCAGTTTGAGTGTTGAGACAGTATCCTACGAGCAGTACTTC.

The chain combines TRBV5-4 with TRBJ2-3; TRBD2 might be the D (5 bases). V was trimmed by 4 bases and J by 0 bases, leaving 12 bases between them. This CDR3 is 15 amino acids long. The germline V gene has CDR1 SGHNT and CDR2 YYREEE (reference sequence). The CDR3 DNA follows: TGTGCCAGCAGCCCCCGGGGTGGGAGCACAGATACGCAGTATTTT. This sequence encodes CASSPRGGSTDTQYF.

The CDR3: CASSLSPSGGKNEQFF. The CDR3, as DNA: TGTGCCAGCAGCTTATCCCCTAGCGGGGGTAAGAATGAGCAGTTCTTC. V is TRBV7-2 and J is TRBJ2-1, with 10 bases that match TRBD2. Germline CDR1 is SGHTA and CDR2 is FQGNSA. The CDR3 totals 16 residues. Trimming at V came to 2 bases and at J to 7 bases, leaving 8 bases not matched to a gene.

V and J are TRBV9 and TRBJ2-2, with TRBD1 matching 10 bases. The V gene's germline CDR1 is SGDLS and CDR2 YYNGEE. V was pared by 5 bases and J by 6 bases, with 4 bases of the junction left unmatched. The CDR3 extends over 14 amino acids. CDR3 bases: TGTGCCAGCAGGGAAGGACAGGGGGCCGGGGAGCTGTTTTTT. Translation gives CASREGQGAGELFF.

This clone turned up a few times. The CDR3 nucleotides read TGCGCCAGCAGCACGGACAGGGAAGTCTATGGCTACACCTTC. Translating gives CASSTDREVYGYTF. The chain links TRBV5-1 to TRBJ1-2; 8 bases are a match to TRBD1. V lost 4 bases to trimming and J lost 4 bases; unmatched junction nucleotides: 6. CDR3 size: 14 residues. Germline CDR1 is SGHRS and CDR2 is YFSETQ.